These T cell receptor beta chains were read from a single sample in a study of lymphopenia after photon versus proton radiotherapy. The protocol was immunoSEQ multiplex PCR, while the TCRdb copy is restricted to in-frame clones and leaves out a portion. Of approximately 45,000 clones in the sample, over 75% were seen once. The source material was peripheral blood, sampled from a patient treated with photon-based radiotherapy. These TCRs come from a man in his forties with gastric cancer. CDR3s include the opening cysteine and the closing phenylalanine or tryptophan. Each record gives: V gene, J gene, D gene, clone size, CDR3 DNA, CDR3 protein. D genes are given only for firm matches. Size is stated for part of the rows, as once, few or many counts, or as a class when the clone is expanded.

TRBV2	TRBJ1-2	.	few	TGTGCCAGTCCCAGCCCAGGGGCTTGGGGCTACACCTTC	CASPSPGAWGYTF
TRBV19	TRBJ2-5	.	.	TGTGCCAGTAGCCGGGCCCCAGAAACAGAGACCCAGTACTTC	CASSRAPETETQYF
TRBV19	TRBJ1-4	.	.	TGTGCCAGTAGTTCCATGGACAGTGCAACTAATGAAAAACTGTTTTTT	CASSSMDSATNEKLFF
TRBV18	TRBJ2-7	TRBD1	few	TGTGCCAGCTCACAAAACAGGGGAGACTACGAGCAGTACTTC	CASSQNRGDYEQYF
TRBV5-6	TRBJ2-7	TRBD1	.	TGTGCCAGCAGCTTGGTGGGGGACAGGGAGTCCTACGAGCAGTACTTC	CASSLVGDRESYEQYF
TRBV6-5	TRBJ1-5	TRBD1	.	TGTGCCAGCAGTTACGGGGACAGGGGCTCCGGGCAGCCCCAGCATTTT	CASSYGDRGSGQPQHF
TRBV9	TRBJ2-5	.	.	TGTGCCAGCAGCCCTCTTGGTGTAGCCAAAGAGACCCAGTACTTC	CASSPLGVAKETQYF
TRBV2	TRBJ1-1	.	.	TGTGCCAGCAGTTTGACCCGGGGGACTGAAGCTTTCTTT	CASSLTRGTEAFF
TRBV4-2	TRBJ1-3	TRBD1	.	TGTGCCAGCAGCCAAGATAGGGGGCATGGAAACACCATATATTTT	CASSQDRGHGNTIYF
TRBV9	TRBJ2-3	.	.	TGTGCCAGCAGCGTACCGGGGGCTGGCACAGATACGCAGTATTTT	CASSVPGAGTDTQYF
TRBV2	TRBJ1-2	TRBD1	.	TGTGCCAGCCGCGACAGGGGTGATGGCTACACCTTC	CASRDRGDGYTF
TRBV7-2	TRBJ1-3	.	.	TGTGCCAGCAGCTTAGGGACGGGAAACACCATATATTTT	CASSLGTGNTIYF
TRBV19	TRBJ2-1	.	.	TGTGCCAGTAGTATAGATACAACGATTCGAGGGAATGAGCAGTTCTTC	CASSIDTTIRGNEQFF
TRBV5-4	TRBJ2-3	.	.	TGTGCCAGCAGCTTGGCGACCTACACAGATACGCAGTATTTT	CASSLATYTDTQYF
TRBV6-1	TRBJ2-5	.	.	TGTGCCAGCAGTGAAGTGTTGGAGACCCAGTACTTC	CASSEVLETQYF
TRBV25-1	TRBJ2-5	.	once	TGTGCCAGCAGTGTTTTGGTAACAACTTATCAAGAGACCCAGTACTTC	CASSVLVTTYQETQYF
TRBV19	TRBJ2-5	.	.	TGTGCCAGTAAACAAGGCACAGGGACGGGAGAGACCCAGTACTTC	CASKQGTGTGETQYF
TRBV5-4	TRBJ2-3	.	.	TGTGCCAGCAGCCCAGGACAGTTTGGCACAGATACGCAGTATTTT	CASSPGQFGTDTQYF
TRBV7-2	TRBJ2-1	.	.	TGTGCCAGCAGCTTAGGAGCGGATATCTACAATGAGCAGTTCTTC	CASSLGADIYNEQFF
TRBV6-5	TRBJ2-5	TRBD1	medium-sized	TGTGCCAGCAGGGACCAGGGGGCGGAGACCCAGTACTTC	CASRDQGAETQYF
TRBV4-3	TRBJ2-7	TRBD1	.	TGCGCCAGCAGCCAAGATCGGGGGACAGGGGGTAACGAGCAGTACTTC	CASSQDRGTGGNEQYF
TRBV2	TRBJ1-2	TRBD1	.	TGTGCCAGCAGCGCTACAGGGGAAGCTGGCTACACCTTC	CASSATGEAGYTF
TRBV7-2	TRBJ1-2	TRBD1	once	TGTGCCAGCAGCTCCGGGACAGGTAACTATGGCTACACCTTC	CASSSGTGNYGYTF
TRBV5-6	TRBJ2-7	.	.	TGTGCCAGCAGCTACCGGGACCGCTACGAGCAGTACTTC	CASSYRDRYEQYF
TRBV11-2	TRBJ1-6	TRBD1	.	TGTGCCAGCAGCTCCGGGACAGTAAAAATAAATTCACCCCTCCACTTT	CASSSGTVKINSPLHF
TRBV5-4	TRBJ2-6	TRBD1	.	TGTGCCAGCAGCCCGAGCCGGGACAGGGGGTTCTCTGGGGCCAACGTCCTGACTTTC	CASSPSRDRGFSGANVLTF
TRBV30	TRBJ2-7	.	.	TGTGCCTGGAGTGTACTCTCCGGGTTCAACGAGCAGTACTTC	CAWSVLSGFNEQYF
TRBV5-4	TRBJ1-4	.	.	TGTGCCAGCAGCTCGGAGCCTTCCGGGACCAGAGGGGGAAAACTGTTTTTT	CASSSEPSGTRGGKLFF
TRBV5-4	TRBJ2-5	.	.	TGTGCCAGCAGCTTGGGAGACCGCCAAGAGACCCAGTACTTC	CASSLGDRQETQYF
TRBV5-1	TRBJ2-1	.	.	TGCGCCAGCAGCTTGGACCAGGGACCGTACAATGAGCAGTTCTTC	CASSLDQGPYNEQFF
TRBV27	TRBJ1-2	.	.	TGTGCCAGCAGTTTATCCCCCACAGGGATGAATGGCTACACCTTC	CASSLSPTGMNGYTF
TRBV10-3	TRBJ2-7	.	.	TGTGCCATCAGCCCGAACGGGGTTGACGAGCAGTACTTC	CAISPNGVDEQYF
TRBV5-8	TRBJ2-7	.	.	TGTGCCAGCAGCTCCTTGACTTCTTACGAGCAGTACTTC	CASSSLTSYEQYF
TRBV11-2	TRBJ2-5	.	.	TGTGCCAGCAGCTTTCCCATGGGGAGTGGGGAGACCCAGTACTTC	CASSFPMGSGETQYF
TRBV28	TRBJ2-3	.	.	TGTGCCAGCAGTCCCGGGGGTCGCCTTAGCACAGATACGCAGTATTTT	CASSPGGRLSTDTQYF
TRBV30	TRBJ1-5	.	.	TGTGCCTGGAGTGCCCCCAATCAGCCCCAGCATTTT	CAWSAPNQPQHF
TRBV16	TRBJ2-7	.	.	TGTGCCAGCAGCCAATCGTTCTTTTACGAGCAGTACTTC	CASSQSFFYEQYF